The 21 T cell receptor beta chains presented below share a single source sample, sequenced in a study of OX40 agonist ivuxolimab in advanced cancers. Here immunoSEQ multiplex PCR was the method, and the copy in TCRdb shows in-frame clones only, minus some. The sample holds 20,000 to 25,000 clones, about 80% seen once. The input for sequencing was CD4+ or CD8+ T cells sorted from blood, taken in a trial of the OX40 agonist ivuxolimab. The receptors come from an adult with an advanced solid tumor such as melanoma, head and neck, liver or kidney cancer.

This clone occurred a few times. One junction end does not reproduce the germline sequence, and a read error may be involved. The chain has TRBV5-4 and TRBJ1-3; no firm D call. The CDR3 contains 11 residues. CDR1 is SGHNT, CDR2 YYREEE, per germline (reference sequence). CDR3 sequence (DNA): TGTGCCACCAGCGGAGGAAACACCATATATTTT. Its translation is CATSGGNTIYF.

V gene TRBV4-1 combines with J gene TRBJ2-2, with D uncertain. The V end lost 2 bases, the J end lost 3 bases, and 7 bases lay between the germline ends. This CDR3 is 14 amino acids long. Germline V lookup: CDR1 MGHRA, CDR2 YSYEKL. This chain's CDR3 is CASSQNSYTGELFF. CDR3 DNA sequence: TGCGCCAGCAGCCAAAATTCATACACCGGGGAGCTGTTTTTT.

J is TRBJ1-1 and V is TRBV23-1; unclear D gene. TRBV23-1 counts as an open reading frame of uncertain function. Trimming stripped 3 bases from V and 4 bases from J, with 15 bases between. The CDR3 extends over 15 amino acids. CDR3 DNA sequence: TGCGCCAGCAGTCATCTGGACGGTTTGACCACTGAAGCTTTCTTT. It translates to CASSHLDGLTTEAFF.

This chain joins TRBV15 and TRBJ2-3, with 14 bases that match TRBD2. From germline, CDR1 is LNHNV and CDR2 YYDKDF (reference sequence). J gave up 1 base and V 5 bases, and 11 bases lay outside the gene matches. The CDR3 runs 19 residues. Here the CDR3 reads CATSRTSGRPFQGTDTQYF. The DNA for the CDR3 is TGTGCCACCAGCCGGACTAGCGGGAGGCCCTTTCAAGGCACAGATACGCAGTATTTT.

This chain links TRBV11-2 with TRBJ2-1; 9 nucleotides align to TRBD2. The CDR3 totals 15 residues. After removal of 3 bases from V and 7 bases from J, the junction contained 7 bases not matched to a gene. Germline CDR1 and CDR2: SGHAT and FQNNGV. CDR3 residues: CASSFQAGGKNEQFF. The CDR3 region has the DNA TGTGCCAGCAGCTTTCAAGCGGGAGGTAAGAATGAGCAGTTCTTC.

The V and J genes are TRBV5-6 and TRBJ2-1; a possible D gene is TRBD1 (5 bases). The ends were cut back, 0 bases at V and 9 bases at J, with 7 bases in the middle. CDR3 size: 12 residues. CDR1 is SGHDT, CDR2 YYEEEE, per germline. The CDR3 region has the DNA TGTGCCAGCAGCTTGGGTGGGGCTGAGCAGTTCTTC. As protein: CASSLGGAEQFF.

The CDR3 loop is CASSKRQVIIAIYGYTF. CDR3 nucleotides: TGCGCCAGCAGCAAACGACAGGTCATCATCGCTATCTATGGCTACACCTTC. V is TRBV5-1 and J is TRBJ1-2, with a weak D call TRBD1 (6 bases). Germline assignment: CDR1 SGHRS and CDR2 YFSETQ. Deletions cut 4 bases from V and 4 bases from J, with 23 bases between. The CDR3 covers 17 residues.

This rearrangement joins TRBV7-9 to TRBJ2-5, with a weak D call TRBD1 (7 bases). The CDR3 loop spans 15 amino acids. With 5 bases removed from V and 4 bases from J, the gap between germline ends came to 17 bases. Germline V gene lookup returns CDR1 SEHNR and CDR2 FQNEAQ (reference sequence). DNA for the CDR3: TGTGCCAGCAGCGGTCGCCACAGGGGAGGAGAGACCCAGTACTTC. The encoded protein is CASSGRHRGGETQYF.

The CDR3 DNA is TGTGCCAGCAGCCCAGGGACAGGGGGCGGTGAAAAACTGTTTTTT. It specifies CASSPGTGGGEKLFF. This sequence joins TRBV9 and TRBJ1-4; 12 bases line up with TRBD1. CDR1 and CDR2 (germline): SGDLS, YYNGEE. CDR3 size: 15 residues. With V trimmed by 4 bases and J by 7 bases, 5 bases remained unmatched.

V is TRBV5-6 and J is TRBJ2-3; TRBD1 agrees at 9 bases. The CDR3 has 14 residues. The J segment lost 4 bases and the V segment lost 4 bases, leaving 4 bases of the junction unmatched. CDR1 is SGHDT, CDR2 YYEEEE, per germline. CDR3 sequence: CASSVGTGSDTQYF. The CDR3 coding sequence is TGTGCCAGCAGCGTCGGGACAGGGTCAGATACGCAGTATTTT.

The chain joins TRBV15 to TRBJ2-1; TRBD2 matches 10 bases. The J segment lost 4 bases and the V segment lost 0 bases, leaving 3 bases of the junction unmatched. Germline CDR1 reads LNHNV; CDR2 reads YYDKDF (reference sequence). The CDR3 sequence is 16 residues long. This chain's CDR3 is CATSRDPAGGYNEQFF. CDR3 sequence (DNA): TGTGCCACCAGCAGAGATCCAGCGGGAGGGTACAATGAGCAGTTCTTC.

The V gene is TRBV25-1, the J gene TRBJ2-3, with D hard to call. This CDR3 region has 16 residues. Looked up from germline, CDR1 is MGHDK and CDR2 is SYGVNS. Trimming pared 4 bases from V and 2 bases from J, leaving 16 bases between. CDR3 sequence: CASSAPLESLTDTQYF. The CDR3, as DNA: TGTGCCAGCAGTGCACCGCTAGAGTCCCTCACAGATACGCAGTATTTT.

Only a few counts were recorded for this clone. The chain couples TRBV4-1 to TRBJ1-4; a weak D match, TRBD1 (5 bases). The germline V and J ends were trimmed by 1 base and 0 bases, with 9 bases remaining between them. The CDR3 is 16 residues long. Germline V lookup: CDR1 MGHRA, CDR2 YSYEKL. CDR3 bases: TGCGCCAGCAGCCAAGGAATCAGGGCAACTAATGAAAAACTGTTTTTT. Amino acid sequence: CASSQGIRATNEKLFF.

Notes on this clone: This sample also contains other DNA sequences that code for the same CDR3. J is TRBJ2-1 and V is TRBV5-2. TRBV5-2 is flagged as a pseudogene. The CDR3 is 12 amino acids. DNA for the CDR3: TGCGCCAGCAGCCAAGTTCTCAATGAGCAGTTCTTC. Encoded protein: CASSQVLNEQFF.

The chain joins TRBV7-9 to TRBJ2-1; 7 nucleotides align to TRBD2. In germline, CDR1 is SEHNR, CDR2 FQNEAQ (reference sequence). This CDR3 region has 14 residues. The V segment lost 7 bases and the J segment 6 bases; nucleotides outside the gene matches: 9. The CDR3 DNA sequence: TGTGCCAGCATAGCGGGTTGGGTCCGCAATGAGCAGTTCTTC. This encodes CASIAGWVRNEQFF.

The J gene is TRBJ2-1, the V gene TRBV7-3; no clear D. Per the germline V gene, CDR1 is SGHTA and CDR2 is FQGTGA. Between the trimmed V and J ends, which lost 5 bases and 0 bases, there was a span of 14 bases. The length of the CDR3 is 16 residues. CDR3 region: CASSPRGPSSYNEQFF. The CDR3 DNA reads as TGTGCCAGCAGCCCACGTGGACCGAGCTCCTACAATGAGCAGTTCTTC. The complete variable domain, with remaining parts taken from reference TRBV7-3 and TRBJ2-1, reads GAGVSQTPSNKVTEKGKYVELRCDPISGHTALYWYRQSLGQGPEFLIYFQGTGAADDSGLPNDRFFAVRPEGSVSTLKIQRTERGDSAVYLCASSPRGPSSYNEQFFGPGTRLTVL.

The V gene is TRBV10-2, the J gene TRBJ2-1, with D unclear. The CDR3 consists of 11 residues. The V end was cut by 5 bases, the J end by 8 bases, with 7 bases between. The germline V gene has CDR1 WSHSY and CDR2 SAAADI. The CDR3 spells CASSPSDEQFF. Here the CDR3 DNA reads TGCGCCAGCAGTCCGTCGGATGAGCAGTTCTTC.

The rearrangement uses TRBV5-6 and TRBJ2-1; 8 bases are a match to TRBD2. With 1 base clipped from V and 8 bases from J, the junction kept 5 bases outside the gene matches. The V gene's germline CDR1 is SGHDT and CDR2 YYEEEE. The CDR3 is made up of 14 amino acids. For the CDR3, the DNA is TGTGCCAGCAGCTTGTCGGGGGGGATGGATGAGCAGTTCTTC. Translating gives CASSLSGGMDEQFF.

The chain employs TRBV19 and TRBJ2-1; weak D call: TRBD2 (6 bases). Germline V gene data show CDR1 as LNHDA and CDR2 as SQIVND (reference sequence). Between the trimmed V and J ends, which lost 3 bases and 4 bases, there was a span of 13 bases. This CDR3 comprises 15 residues. CDR3 sequence reads: CASSILGTLYNEQFF. CDR3 nucleotide sequence: TGTGCCAGTAGTATTCTTGGGACTCTGTACAATGAGCAGTTCTTC.

The genes are TRBV6-5 and TRBJ1-1; unclear D gene. The CDR3 sequence is 13 residues long. Germline V lookup: CDR1 MNHEY, CDR2 SVGAGI. The V and J ends lost 2 bases and 0 bases respectively, with 4 bases between them. CDR3 bases: TGTGCCAGCAGTTACGAGGTGAACACTGAAGCTTTCTTT. It translates to CASSYEVNTEAFF.

This chain uses TRBV30 with TRBJ2-1; TRBD1 is a possible D gene (6 bases). Germline CDR1 and CDR2: GTSNPN and SVGIG (reference sequence). This CDR3 comprises 13 residues. Between the trimmed V and J ends, which lost 0 bases and 7 bases, there was a span of 10 bases. CDR3 DNA sequence: TGTGCCTGGAGTGTAGGGGGAGTGAATGAGCAGTTCTTC. Translated, it gives CAWSVGGVNEQFF.